This record looks at one T cell receptor (beta chain) sequence and its context. Antigen specificity is unknown. Healthy Russian Caucasian donors spanned ages 6 to 90 years. The record originates from a study of blood T cells in healthy people across ages. It was with a sample-barcoded 5' primer and a J-beta primer mix that a second PCR of roughly 6 to 12 cycles was run. Every sample gave at least 2.5 million paired-end reads containing CDR3. TCRdb re-analysed the 5' RACE reads in MiXCR, keeping a single row per CDR3 protein. Of approximately 730,000 distinct CDR3 sequences detected, less than 70% appear once; the ten largest clones hold approximately 40%. Study-level results: Estimated diversity across one million T cells was deemed an underestimate. Per-million-T-cell TCR beta diversity fell roughly linearly with age.

This receptor was obtained from a man aged 80 or over in good health. Sequenced input: blood.

CDR3 region: CASNAGLAGGETQYF. DNA for the CDR3: TGTGCCAGCAACGCGGGACTAGCGGGAGGAGAGACCCAGTACTTC. This chain links TRBV7-8 with TRBJ2-5; 15 bases map to TRBD2. Germline V CDR1 and CDR2: SGHVS, FQNEAQ. Unmatched junction bases numbered 4, after V lost 7 bases and J lost 4 bases. The CDR3 is 15 residues long.